This T cell receptor (beta chain) was captured by sequencing in a study of T cell repertoires in cytomegalovirus infection. Each CDR3 protein gets one entry after TCRdb re-called the reads with MiXCR. In the table there are about 310,000 distinct CDR3 sequences, about a sixth of which are singletons. Study observations and caveats: Carriers of CMV plus the relevant HLA were identified by cumulative public TCR beta family frequency.

A note on this clonotype: As yet, its antigen is unknown.

There are 15 residues in the CDR3. The V and J ends lost 3 bases and 3 bases respectively, with 17 bases between them. In germline, CDR1 is DFQATT, CDR2 SNEGSKA (reference sequence). Sample: PBMCs. The clonotype was recovered from a human donor in good health (CMV status not recorded). Some clones in this sample may be carry-over from other donors' samples. This chain uses TRBV20-1 with TRBJ1-2, with a tentative D call TRBD1 (6 bases). CDR3 sequence (DNA): TGCAGTGCTAGTATCCTTGGACAGCTTTACTATGGCTACACCTTC. Protein sequence: CSASILGQLYYGYTF.